The rows below give T cell receptor beta chains drawn from one sample of a study of blood T cell repertoires in COVID-19. Assay used: immunoSEQ multiplex PCR; TCRdb lists only in-frame clones, some missing. The sample includes under 250,000 clones, about 90% of them seen just once. Sequencing used PBMCs or T cells enriched from blood (not recorded which). All receptors come from a young man who had recovered from COVID-19. The CDR3 runs from the conserved cysteine through the conserved F or W. A D gene is named only where the DNA matches it firmly.

TRBJ2-7	NA	TRBV13	CASSFGGSYEQYF
TRBJ1-2	NA	TRBV28	CASSLRQRYGYTF
TRBJ2-1	NA	TRBV4-1	CASSQGTKSSYNEQFF
TRBJ2-5	TRBD2	TRBV5-4	CASSRRAGETQYF
TRBJ2-7	TRBD1	TRBV10-3	CAINGQGISYEQYF
TRBJ2-7	NA	TRBV4-2	CASSQDLEYEQYF
TRBJ2-3	TRBD2	TRBV24-1	CATGEGRPLSDTQYF
TRBJ2-1	NA	TRBV11-3	CASSYTGTTANEQFF
TRBJ1-2	TRBD1	TRBV6-5	CASSYRTGGYGYTF
TRBJ1-2	NA	TRBV7-9	CASSHQFRTASNYGYTF
TRBJ1-3	TRBD1	TRBV4-2	CASSQGTTGENTIYF
TRBJ1-1	NA	TRBV4-3	CASSQELGGRNTEAFF
TRBJ1-1	NA	TRBV5-8	CASSLYNSGAFF
TRBJ1-5	NA	TRBV6-5	CASSYSGRANQPQHF
TRBJ1-2	NA	TRBV5-4	CASSPGLGANYGYTF
TRBJ2-1	NA	TRBV5-1	CASSPPQGWGGNEQFF
TRBJ2-7	NA	TRBV5-1	CASSWGLTYEQYF
TRBJ1-6	NA	TRBV25-1	CASKGGVGTSYNSPLHF
TRBJ2-4	NA	TRBV21-1	CASSKVRGKNIQYF
TRBJ2-7	NA	TRBV27	CASGDVSREPYEQYF
TRBJ2-7	TRBD2	TRBV10-3	CAISMGLAGGPASYEQYF
TRBJ2-2	TRBD2	TRBV10-3	CATTGTSGGGELFF
TRBJ2-7	NA	TRBV6-5	CANEKFRGGGEQYF
TRBJ1-5	NA	TRBV6-1	CASSEVGNQPQHF
TRBJ1-1	NA	TRBV12-3/TRBV12-4	CASSLSARTEAFF
TRBJ1-2	TRBD1	TRBV5-4	CASSLRGQGYGYTF
TRBJ2-7	TRBD2	TRBV3-1/TRBV3-2	CASSRTGTSGSHSYEQYF
TRBJ2-3	TRBD2	TRBV5-1	CASSSGTGPAGVDTQYF
TRBJ2-1	TRBD2	TRBV5-4	CASSLFKLAADNEQFF
TRBJ2-7	NA	TRBV30	CAWDTSSYEQYF
TRBJ2-1	NA	TRBV6-5	CASRVQPISYNEQFF
TRBJ1-2	TRBD1	TRBV7-9	CASSSDRGHGGYTF
TRBJ1-5	NA	TRBV24-1	CATSSRNSNQPQHF
TRBJ2-1	NA	TRBV29-1	CSVEARSSYNEQFF
TRBJ1-4	NA	TRBV7-7	CASSVPQGKLFF
TRBJ2-2	TRBD2	TRBV5-6	CASGIRASSGTNTGELFF
TRBJ2-7	TRBD1	TRBV18	CASSPGQPPLNEQYF
TRBJ1-2	NA	TRBV6-5	CASSYSPQNYGYTF
TRBJ1-2	NA	TRBV7-2	CASSLAVGGHGYGYTF
TRBJ2-2	NA	TRBV5-1	CASGTSLTAGELFF
TRBJ2-7	TRBD1	TRBV6-6	CASRPGDSSYEQYF
TRBJ1-2	NA	TRBV28	CASSSGQLHYGYTF
TRBJ2-3	TRBD2	TRBV11-2	CASSLVFPLAGTDTQYF
TRBJ2-5	TRBD2	TRBV30	CAWSVMRGAQETQYF
TRBJ1-4	NA	TRBV5-5	CASSDGRAGKLFF
TRBJ1-2	NA	TRBV18	CASSPPQPDSYGYTF
TRBJ1-6	NA	TRBV30	CAFNGQNNSPLHF
TRBJ1-2	NA	TRBV27	CASSPRGDGYTF
TRBJ2-7	NA	TRBV19	CASSSGTLTYEQYF
TRBJ2-1	TRBD2	TRBV2	CASSEWRGTYNEQFF
TRBJ2-7	TRBD2	TRBV28	CATTGGPTYEQYF
TRBJ1-6	NA	TRBV6-4	CASRIRRDYNSPLHF
TRBJ1-1	TRBD1	TRBV10-3	CAIRETGGVKAFF
TRBJ1-3	NA	TRBV7-2	CASTKPPGSGNTIYF